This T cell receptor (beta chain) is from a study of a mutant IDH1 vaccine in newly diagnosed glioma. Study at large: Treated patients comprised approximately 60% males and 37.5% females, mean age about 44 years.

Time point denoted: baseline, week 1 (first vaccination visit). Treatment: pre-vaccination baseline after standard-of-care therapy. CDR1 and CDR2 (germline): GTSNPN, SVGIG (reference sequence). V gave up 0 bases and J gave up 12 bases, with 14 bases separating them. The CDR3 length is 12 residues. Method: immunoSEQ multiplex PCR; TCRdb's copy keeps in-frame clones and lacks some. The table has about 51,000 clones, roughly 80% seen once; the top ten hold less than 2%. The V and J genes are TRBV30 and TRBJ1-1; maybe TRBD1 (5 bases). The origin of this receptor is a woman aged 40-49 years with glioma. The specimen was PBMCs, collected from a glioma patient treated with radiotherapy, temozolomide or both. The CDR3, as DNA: TGTGCCTGGAGTGTGGGAAGGGGTTTAACTTTCTTT. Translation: CAWSVGRGLTFF.